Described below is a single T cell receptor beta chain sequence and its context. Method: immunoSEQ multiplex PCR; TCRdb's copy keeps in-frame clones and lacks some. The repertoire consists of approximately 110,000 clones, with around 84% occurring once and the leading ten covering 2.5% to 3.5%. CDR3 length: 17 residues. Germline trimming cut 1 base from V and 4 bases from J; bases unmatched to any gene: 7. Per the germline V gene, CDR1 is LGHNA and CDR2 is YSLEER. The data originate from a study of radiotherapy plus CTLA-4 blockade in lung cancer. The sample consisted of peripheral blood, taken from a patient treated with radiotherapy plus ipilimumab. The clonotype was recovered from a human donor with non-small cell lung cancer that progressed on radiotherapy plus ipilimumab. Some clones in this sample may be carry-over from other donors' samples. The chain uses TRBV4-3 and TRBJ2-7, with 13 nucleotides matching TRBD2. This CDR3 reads CASSQAPGTSGAYEQYF. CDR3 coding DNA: TGCGCCAGCAGCCAAGCTCCCGGGACTAGCGGGGCGTACGAGCAGTACTTC.